A selection of T cell receptor beta chains follows, all from one sample in a study of PD-L1 blockade in urothelial cancer. Assay: immunoSEQ multiplex PCR; the TCRdb copy retains only in-frame clones and omits some. The sample holds tens of thousands of clones, 85% to 90% seen once. This material consisted of PBMCs, taken around atezolizumab (anti-PD-L1) treatment. Receptors originate from a man between 50 and 59 years old with urothelial cancer. The CDR3 runs from the conserved cysteine through the conserved F or W. The D gene is left open where the match is weak. Some rows mark clone size as missing; the rest say once, few, many or name a class of expanded clone.

j_gene: TRBJ2-7; d_gene: .; len: 15; v_gene: TRBV7-2; abundance: .; CDR3aa: CASSLDWTELYEQYF; CDR3nt: TGTGCCAGCAGCTTAGACTGGACAGAACTCTACGAGCAGTACTTC
j_gene: TRBJ2-1; d_gene: TRBD2; len: 16; v_gene: TRBV15; abundance: .; CDR3aa: CATSVPGTSGRNEQFF; CDR3nt: TGTGCCACCAGCGTTCCCGGGACTAGCGGGAGAAATGAGCAGTTCTTC
j_gene: TRBJ2-1; d_gene: .; len: 12; v_gene: TRBV5-1; abundance: .; CDR3aa: CASSPGGDEQFF; CDR3nt: TGCGCCAGCAGCCCAGGTGGCGATGAGCAGTTCTTC
j_gene: TRBJ1-4; d_gene: .; len: 14; v_gene: TRBV18; abundance: .; CDR3aa: CASSPIPGPEKLFF; CDR3nt: TGTGCCAGCTCACCAATTCCGGGTCCTGAAAAACTGTTTTTT
j_gene: TRBJ2-4; d_gene: TRBD1; len: 15; v_gene: TRBV29-1; abundance: .; CDR3aa: CSIWEGDRAAKVQYF; CDR3nt: TGCAGCATATGGGAAGGGGACAGGGCTGCTAAGGTTCAGTACTTC
j_gene: TRBJ1-5; d_gene: .; len: 15; v_gene: TRBV10-3; abundance: once; CDR3aa: CAISETAYSNQPQHF; CDR3nt: TGTGCCATCAGTGAGACAGCCTATAGCAATCAGCCCCAGCATTTT
j_gene: TRBJ2-1; d_gene: TRBD2; len: 18; v_gene: TRBV7-3; abundance: .; CDR3aa: CASSSLKRLAGGYNEQFF; CDR3nt: TGTGCCAGCAGCTCCCTTAAACGACTAGCGGGAGGGTACAATGAGCAGTTCTTC
j_gene: TRBJ1-6; d_gene: .; len: 16; v_gene: TRBV10-3; abundance: .; CDR3aa: CAISESPDTYNSPLHF; CDR3nt: TGTGCCATCAGTGAGTCGCCAGACACCTATAATTCACCCCTCCACTTT
j_gene: TRBJ2-4; d_gene: TRBD2; len: 18; v_gene: TRBV28; abundance: .; CDR3aa: CASSPGTSGLLAKNIQYF; CDR3nt: TGTGCCAGCAGTCCCGGGACTAGCGGGTTACTAGCCAAAAACATTCAGTACTTC
j_gene: TRBJ1-1; d_gene: .; len: 15; v_gene: TRBV9; abundance: .; CDR3aa: CASSAIRQPNTEAFF; CDR3nt: TGTGCCAGCAGCGCCATAAGACAACCGAACACTGAAGCTTTCTTT
j_gene: TRBJ1-2; d_gene: TRBD1; len: 13; v_gene: TRBV2; abundance: few; CDR3aa: CASSGDRVDGYTF; CDR3nt: TGTGCCAGCAGTGGGGACAGGGTAGATGGCTACACCTTC
j_gene: TRBJ2-5; d_gene: .; len: 13; v_gene: TRBV7-2; abundance: .; CDR3aa: CASSSGGLETQYF; CDR3nt: TGTGCCAGCAGCTCAGGGGGGTTAGAGACCCAGTACTTC
j_gene: TRBJ2-3; d_gene: TRBD2; len: 13; v_gene: TRBV6-1; abundance: .; CDR3aa: CASPAGGADTQYF; CDR3nt: TGTGCCAGCCCGGCGGGAGGAGCAGATACGCAGTATTTT
j_gene: TRBJ2-7; d_gene: .; len: 14; v_gene: TRBV29-1; abundance: .; CDR3aa: CSVAFGFHRDEQYF; CDR3nt: TGCAGCGTTGCCTTCGGTTTCCATCGCGACGAGCAGTACTTC
j_gene: TRBJ2-6; d_gene: .; len: 16; v_gene: TRBV7-2; abundance: few; CDR3aa: CASSLRMGLGANVLTF; CDR3nt: TGTGCCAGCAGCTTAAGGATGGGGCTTGGGGCCAACGTCCTGACTTTC
j_gene: TRBJ2-3; d_gene: TRBD1; len: 16; v_gene: TRBV13; abundance: .; CDR3aa: CASSPDRGLNTDTQYF; CDR3nt: TGTGCCAGCAGCCCCGACAGGGGGCTAAACACAGATACGCAGTATTTT
j_gene: TRBJ2-7; d_gene: .; len: 16; v_gene: TRBV6-6; abundance: .; CDR3aa: CASSRPGTGYPYGQYF; CDR3nt: TGTGCCAGCAGTAGACCCGGCACAGGGTATCCCTACGGGCAGTACTTC
j_gene: TRBJ1-5; d_gene: TRBD1; len: 14; v_gene: TRBV19; abundance: .; CDR3aa: CASLDRVVGQPQHF; CDR3nt: TGTGCCAGTTTAGACAGGGTTGTGGGCCAGCCCCAGCATTTT
j_gene: TRBJ2-3; d_gene: TRBD2; len: 14; v_gene: TRBV29-1; abundance: .; CDR3aa: CSVRSGRVADTQYF; CDR3nt: TGCAGCGTCCGAAGCGGGAGGGTAGCAGATACGCAGTATTTT
j_gene: TRBJ2-7; d_gene: .; len: 14; v_gene: TRBV6-5; abundance: .; CDR3aa: CASRSTGFSYEQYF; CDR3nt: TGTGCCAGCAGGTCTACAGGGTTTTCATACGAGCAGTACTTC
j_gene: TRBJ2-3; d_gene: TRBD2; len: 16; v_gene: TRBV19; abundance: .; CDR3aa: CASSIGASGRTDTQYF; CDR3nt: TGTGCCAGTAGTATAGGGGCTAGCGGGAGAACAGATACGCAGTATTTT
j_gene: TRBJ1-2; d_gene: .; len: 14; v_gene: TRBV5-6; abundance: .; CDR3aa: CASSPSRAGYGYTF; CDR3nt: TGTGCCAGCAGCCCCAGTAGGGCGGGCTATGGCTACACCTTC
j_gene: TRBJ2-5; d_gene: TRBD2; len: 14; v_gene: TRBV5-1; abundance: .; CDR3aa: CASSRLAGQETQYF; CDR3nt: TGCGCCAGCAGCAGACTAGCGGGGCAAGAGACCCAGTACTTC
j_gene: TRBJ2-2; d_gene: .; len: 13; v_gene: TRBV28; abundance: .; CDR3aa: CASRGQNTGELFF; CDR3nt: TGTGCCAGCAGAGGACAGAACACCGGGGAGCTGTTTTTT
j_gene: TRBJ2-7; d_gene: .; len: 13; v_gene: TRBV6-5; abundance: .; CDR3aa: CASRQGGVYEQYF; CDR3nt: TGTGCCAGCAGACAGGGTGGGGTCTACGAGCAGTACTTC
j_gene: TRBJ1-6; d_gene: TRBD1; len: 19; v_gene: TRBV19; abundance: .; CDR3aa: CASSPAAGGLSSYNSPLHF; CDR3nt: TGTGCCAGTAGCCCCGCGGCAGGGGGCTTGAGCTCCTATAATTCACCCCTCCACTTT
j_gene: TRBJ2-3; d_gene: .; len: 13; v_gene: TRBV18; abundance: .; CDR3aa: CASSPPGADTQYF; CDR3nt: TGTGCCAGCTCACCACCGGGCGCAGATACGCAGTATTTT
j_gene: TRBJ2-3; d_gene: .; len: 14; v_gene: TRBV18; abundance: .; CDR3aa: CASSFGLSTDTQYF; CDR3nt: TGTGCCAGCTCTTTCGGACTGAGCACAGATACGCAGTATTTT
j_gene: TRBJ2-7; d_gene: .; len: 14; v_gene: TRBV10-3; abundance: .; CDR3aa: CAISGSSGLYEQYF; CDR3nt: TGTGCCATCAGTGGGTCGAGTGGTCTCTACGAGCAGTACTTC